These T cell receptor beta chains were read from a single sample in a study of blood T cells in healthy people across ages. One entry per CDR3 protein, called by TCRdb with MiXCR from the 5' RACE reads. The profile covers 1.8 million or so distinct CDR3 sequences, with around 40% appearing a single time and roughly 24% taken by the ten largest. The sequenced material came from blood. Source of these receptors: a human donor in good health. Both conserved end residues are part of each CDR3. A D gene is named only where the DNA matches it firmly. The size entry is marked missing in some rows and otherwise reads once, few, many or a size class.

clone size	J gene	D gene	V gene	CDR3 DNA	CDR3 protein
NA	TRBJ1-2	NA	TRBV5-5	TGTGCCAGCAGCTTAGGGGGGCTCGTTGCGAAAGATGGCTACACCTTC	CASSLGGLVAKDGYTF
few	TRBJ1-6	TRBD1	TRBV28	TGTGCCAGCAGAGGGACAGGGGAGGATTCACCCCTCCACTTT	CASRGTGEDSPLHF
few	TRBJ2-7	NA	TRBV12-3/TRBV12-4	TGTGCCAGCAGTTCGGCAGTAGGAGGGGGTTCCTACGAGCAGTACTTC	CASSSAVGGGSYEQYF
once	TRBJ1-1	NA	TRBV20-1	TGCAGTGCTAACCTCCCGACGGGGACTGAAGCTTTCTTT	CSANLPTGTEAFF
NA	TRBJ2-7	TRBD1	TRBV27	TGTGCCAGCAGGAGGGACAGGGTACATGCCGAGCAGTACTTC	CASRRDRVHAEQYF
NA	TRBJ1-2	TRBD1	TRBV7-2	TGTGCCAACAGGGAGGGGGCGGGTGTCTATGGCTACACCTTC	CANREGAGVYGYTF
once	TRBJ1-2	NA	TRBV7-9	TGTGCCAGCAGCTCCCGTCGGGAACCTAATAACTATGGCTACACCTTC	CASSSRREPNNYGYTF
many	TRBJ2-1	NA	TRBV9	TGTGCCAGCAGCGTAGAGGTCTGGAACAATGAGCAGTTCTTC	CASSVEVWNNEQFF
few	TRBJ1-2	NA	TRBV5-8	TGTGCCAGCAGCCGAAATTCCCTAAACTATGGCTACACCTTC	CASSRNSLNYGYTF
few	TRBJ2-1	NA	TRBV5-6	TGTGCCAGCAGCTCGTCCGCTGAGCAGTTCTTC	CASSSSAEQFF
NA	TRBJ2-7	TRBD1	TRBV29-1	TGCAGCGTTGGGGGACAGGGGCCCTTAGAGCAGTACTTC	CSVGGQGPLEQYF
NA	TRBJ2-1	TRBD2	TRBV9	TGTGCCAGCGGGGGGGGAAACTCCTACAGTGAGCAGTTCTTC	CASGGGNSYSEQFF
NA	TRBJ2-7	TRBD2	TRBV11-2	TGTGCCAGCAGCTTAGATCAGCTAGCGGGGGTGAATGAGCAGTACTTC	CASSLDQLAGVNEQYF
NA	TRBJ1-6	NA	TRBV20-1	TGCAGTGCTAGAGCTGTCGTGGATTCACCCCTCCACTTT	CSARAVVDSPLHF
NA	TRBJ2-1	NA	TRBV29-1	TGCAGCGTTGAAGTGAAGGGCAGTTACAATGAGCAGTTCTTC	CSVEVKGSYNEQFF
NA	TRBJ2-1	NA	TRBV11-1	TGTGCCAGCAGCACTATTGGGCTAGCAGACTACAATGAGCAGTTCTTC	CASSTIGLADYNEQFF
NA	TRBJ1-2	NA	TRBV7-8	TGTGCCAGCAGCCCCTTTCAGGATGGCTACACCTTC	CASSPFQDGYTF
few	TRBJ1-1	NA	TRBV29-1	TGCAGCGTTTGTAAGGAGCTCAACACTGAAGCTTTCTTT	CSVCKELNTEAFF
NA	TRBJ2-7	NA	TRBV3-1	TGTGCCAGCAGCCAACAGCACGAGCAGTACTTC	CASSQQHEQYF
NA	TRBJ2-2	TRBD1	TRBV18	TGTGCCAGCTCGGATGGGACAGGTACCGGGGAGCTGTTTTTT	CASSDGTGTGELFF
NA	TRBJ1-1	NA	TRBV29-1	TGCAGCGTTCACTTCAGGGTCAGGGAGGCTTTCTTT	CSVHFRVREAFF
NA	TRBJ1-3	TRBD1	TRBV10-3	TGTGCCATCAGTGAGACCAGGGGGCGCAGCTCTGGAACCACCATATATTTT	CAISETRGRSSGTTIYF
once	TRBJ2-2	NA	TRBV5-1	TGCGCCAGCAGCCCGAGGGGGATAACTTACACCGGGGAGCTGTTTTTT	CASSPRGITYTGELFF
NA	TRBJ1-2	NA	TRBV7-3	TGTGCCAGCAGCACAGGAGTCGCCTATGGCTACACCTTC	CASSTGVAYGYTF
few	TRBJ1-2	NA	TRBV12-3/TRBV12-4	TGTGCCAGCAGTTTAGTTCGTGGAGGAGGCTACACCTTC	CASSLVRGGGYTF
many	TRBJ2-7	NA	TRBV27	TGTGCCAGCAGCCCCCCGAGCGCCTACGAGCAGTACTTC	CASSPPSAYEQYF
NA	TRBJ2-3	NA	TRBV13	TGTGCCAGCAGCCCTGGACTGGATTCTAGCACAGATACGCAGTATTTT	CASSPGLDSSTDTQYF
few	TRBJ1-6	NA	TRBV28	TGTGCCAGCAGTTTACAGGGAACACCCCTCCACTTT	CASSLQGTPLHF
NA	TRBJ2-3	TRBD1	TRBV15	TGTGCCACCGCTTCACAGGGGGCAAAAGATGCGCAGTATTTT	CATASQGAKDAQYF
few	TRBJ1-6	NA	TRBV6-2/TRBV6-3	TGTGCCAGCACCGAACCGGGACGGGGTAATTCACCCCTCCACTTT	CASTEPGRGNSPLHF
NA	TRBJ1-4	TRBD1	TRBV27	TGTGCCAGCAGTTTATACATGACAGGGGGTGAAAAACTGTTTTTT	CASSLYMTGGEKLFF
NA	TRBJ1-2	TRBD1	TRBV6-2/TRBV6-3	TGTGCCAGCAGTTTTTGGACAGGGAGTGGCTACACCTTC	CASSFWTGSGYTF
many	TRBJ2-5	TRBD2	TRBV20-1	TGCAGTGCTCTGGAGGCCGGGGGGACGAGAGAGACCCAGTACTTC	CSALEAGGTRETQYF
few	TRBJ2-5	NA	TRBV5-1	TGCGCCAGCAGCTTCTTTGGGGGGCTTGAGACCCAGTACTTC	CASSFFGGLETQYF
few	TRBJ2-5	NA	TRBV28	TGTGCCACTCTAGGGGGGGGTCAAGAGACCCAGTACTTC	CATLGGGQETQYF
NA	TRBJ2-3	NA	TRBV19	TGTGCCAGTAGTACGATCGCAGATACGCAGTATTTT	CASSTIADTQYF